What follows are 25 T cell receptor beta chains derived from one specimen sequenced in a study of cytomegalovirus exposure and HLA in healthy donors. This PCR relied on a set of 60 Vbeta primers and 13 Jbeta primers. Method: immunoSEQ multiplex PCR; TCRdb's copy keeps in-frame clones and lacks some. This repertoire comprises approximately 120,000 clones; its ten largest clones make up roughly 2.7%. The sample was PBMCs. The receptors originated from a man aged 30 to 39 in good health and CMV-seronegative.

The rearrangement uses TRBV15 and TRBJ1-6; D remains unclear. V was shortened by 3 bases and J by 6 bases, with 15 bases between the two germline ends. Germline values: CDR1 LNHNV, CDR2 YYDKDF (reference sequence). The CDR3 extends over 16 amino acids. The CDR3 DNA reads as TGTGCCACCAGCAGGGCCCCGGGAACACCTAATTCACCCCTCCACTTT. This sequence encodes CATSRAPGTPNSPLHF. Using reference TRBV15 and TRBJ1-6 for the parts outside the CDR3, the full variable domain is DAMVIQNPRYQVTQFGKPVTLSCSQTLNHNVMYWYQQKSSQAPKLLFHYYDKDFNNEADTPDNFQSRRPNTSFCFLDIRSPGLGDTAMYLCATSRAPGTPNSPLHFGNGTRLTVT.

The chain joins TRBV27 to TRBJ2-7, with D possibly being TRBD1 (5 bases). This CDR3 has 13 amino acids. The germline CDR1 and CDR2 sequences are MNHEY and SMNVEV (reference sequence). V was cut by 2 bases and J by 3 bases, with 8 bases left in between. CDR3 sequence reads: CASSLIRGYEQYF. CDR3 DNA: TGTGCCAGCAGTTTAATAAGGGGCTACGAGCAGTACTTC.

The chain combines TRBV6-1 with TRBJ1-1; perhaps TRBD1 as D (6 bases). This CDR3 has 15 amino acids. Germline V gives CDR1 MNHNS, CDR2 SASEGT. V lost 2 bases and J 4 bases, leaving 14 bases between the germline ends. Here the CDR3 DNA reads TGTGCCAGCAGTGAATCCGGGACATGGGGCACTGAAGCTTTCTTT. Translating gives CASSESGTWGTEAFF.

CDR3 protein: CASSLGTRDRGSYGYTF. The CDR3 nucleotides are TGTGCCAGCAGCTTAGGGACTCGAGACAGGGGATCCTATGGCTACACCTTC. The gene calls are TRBV7-9 and TRBJ1-2, with 8 bases identical to TRBD1. Germline-derived CDR1 and CDR2 are SEHNR and FQNEAQ (reference sequence). The J segment lost 4 bases and the V segment lost 1 base, leaving 11 bases of the junction unmatched. CDR3 length: 17 residues. Using reference TRBV7-9 and TRBJ1-2 for the parts outside the CDR3, the full variable domain is DTGVSQNPRHKITKRGQNVTFRCDPISEHNRLYWYRQTLGQGPEFLTYFQNEAQLEKSRLLSDRFSAERPKGSFSTLEIQRTEQGDSAMYLCASSLGTRDRGSYGYTFGSGTRLTVV.

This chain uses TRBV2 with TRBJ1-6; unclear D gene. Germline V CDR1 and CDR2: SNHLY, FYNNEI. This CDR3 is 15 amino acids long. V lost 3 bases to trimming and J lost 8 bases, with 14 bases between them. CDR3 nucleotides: TGTGCCAGCAGTGAGGGCGTTGGTTCTCATTCACCCCTCCACTTT. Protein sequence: CASSEGVGSHSPLHF.

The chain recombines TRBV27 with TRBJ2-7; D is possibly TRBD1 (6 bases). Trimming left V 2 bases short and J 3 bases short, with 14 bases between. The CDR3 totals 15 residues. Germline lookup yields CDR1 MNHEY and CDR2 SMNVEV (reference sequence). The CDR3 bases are TGTGCCAGCAGTTTAAGGGGGAACCAAGTCTACGAGCAGTACTTC. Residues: CASSLRGNQVYEQYF.

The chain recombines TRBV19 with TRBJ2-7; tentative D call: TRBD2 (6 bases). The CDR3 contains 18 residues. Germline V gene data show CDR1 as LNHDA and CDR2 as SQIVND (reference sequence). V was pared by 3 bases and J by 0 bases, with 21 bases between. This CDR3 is CASSMALRDFHSSYEQYF. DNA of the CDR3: TGTGCCAGTAGTATGGCCTTGCGGGACTTTCACAGCTCCTACGAGCAGTACTTC.

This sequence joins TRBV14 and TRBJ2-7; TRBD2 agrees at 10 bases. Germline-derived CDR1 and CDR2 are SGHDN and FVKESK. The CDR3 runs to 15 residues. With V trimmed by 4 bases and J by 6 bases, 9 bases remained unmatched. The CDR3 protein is CASSRSSGSVSEQYF. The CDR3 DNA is TGTGCCAGCAGCCGATCTAGCGGGAGTGTAAGCGAGCAGTACTTC.

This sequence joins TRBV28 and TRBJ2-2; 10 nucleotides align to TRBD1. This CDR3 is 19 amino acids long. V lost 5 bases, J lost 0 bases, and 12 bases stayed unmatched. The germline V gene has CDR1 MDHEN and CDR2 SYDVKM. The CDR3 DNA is TGTGCCAGCAGTCTCCCGGGACAGGGGTATGTGGCGAACACCGGGGAGCTGTTTTTT. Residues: CASSLPGQGYVANTGELFF.

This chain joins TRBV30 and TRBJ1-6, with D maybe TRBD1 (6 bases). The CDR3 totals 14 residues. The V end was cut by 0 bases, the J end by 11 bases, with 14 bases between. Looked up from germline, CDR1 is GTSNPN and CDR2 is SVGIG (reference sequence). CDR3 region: CAWSVRQGSPPLHF. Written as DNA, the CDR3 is TGTGCCTGGAGTGTCCGGCAGGGGAGCCCACCCCTCCACTTT.

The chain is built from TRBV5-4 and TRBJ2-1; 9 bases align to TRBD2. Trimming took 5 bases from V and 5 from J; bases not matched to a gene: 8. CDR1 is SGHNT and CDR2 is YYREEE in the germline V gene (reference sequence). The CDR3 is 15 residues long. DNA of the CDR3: TGTGCCAGCAGTCGTTGGGCGGGAGGGAACAATGAGCAGTTCTTC. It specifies CASSRWAGGNNEQFF.

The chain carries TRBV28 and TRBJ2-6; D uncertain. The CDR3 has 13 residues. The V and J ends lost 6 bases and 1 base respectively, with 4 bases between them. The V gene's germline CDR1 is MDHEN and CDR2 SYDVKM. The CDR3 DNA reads TGTGCCAGCAGGTCATCTGGGGCCAACGTCCTGACTTTC. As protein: CASRSSGANVLTF.

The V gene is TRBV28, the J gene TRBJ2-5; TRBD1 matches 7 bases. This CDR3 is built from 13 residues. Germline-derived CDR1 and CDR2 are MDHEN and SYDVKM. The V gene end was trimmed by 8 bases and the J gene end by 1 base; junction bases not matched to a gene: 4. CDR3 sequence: CASETGVQETQYF. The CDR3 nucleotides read TGTGCCAGCGAAACAGGGGTCCAAGAGACCCAGTACTTC.

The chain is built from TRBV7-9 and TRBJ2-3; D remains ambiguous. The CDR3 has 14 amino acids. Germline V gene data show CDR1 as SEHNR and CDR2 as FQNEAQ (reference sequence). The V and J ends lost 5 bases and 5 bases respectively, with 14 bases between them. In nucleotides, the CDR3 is TGTGCCAGCAGCGTTAGTCGGTCGATAGATACGCAGTATTTT. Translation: CASSVSRSIDTQYF.

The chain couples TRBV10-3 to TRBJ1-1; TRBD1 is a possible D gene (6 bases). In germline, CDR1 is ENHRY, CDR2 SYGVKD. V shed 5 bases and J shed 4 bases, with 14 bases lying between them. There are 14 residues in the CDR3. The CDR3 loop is CAISPTGYTTEAFF. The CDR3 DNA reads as TGTGCCATCAGTCCTACAGGGTATACCACTGAAGCTTTCTTT.

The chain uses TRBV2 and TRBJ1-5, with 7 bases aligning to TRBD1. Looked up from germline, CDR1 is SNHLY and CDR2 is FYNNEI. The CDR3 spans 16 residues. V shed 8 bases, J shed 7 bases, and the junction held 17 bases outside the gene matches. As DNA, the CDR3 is TGTGCCAGCTACTCAAACCAAGGGGGCATCTGGCAGCCCCAGCATTTT. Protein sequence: CASYSNQGGIWQPQHF.

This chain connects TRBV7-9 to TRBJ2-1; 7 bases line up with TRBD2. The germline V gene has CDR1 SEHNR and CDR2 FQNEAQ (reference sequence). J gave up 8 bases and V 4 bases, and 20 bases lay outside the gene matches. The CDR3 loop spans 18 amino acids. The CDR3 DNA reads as TGTGCCAGCAGCTCCCTCGGGAGTGGGGGGGGAGGTAGCTATGAGCAGTTCTTC. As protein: CASSSLGSGGGGSYEQFF.

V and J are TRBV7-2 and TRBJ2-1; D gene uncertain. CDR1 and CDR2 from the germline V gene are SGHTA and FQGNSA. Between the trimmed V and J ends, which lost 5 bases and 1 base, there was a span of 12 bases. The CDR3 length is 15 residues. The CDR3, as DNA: TGTGCCAGCAGCCCCCGAGAGCCGTCCTACAATGAGCAGTTCTTC. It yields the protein CASSPREPSYNEQFF. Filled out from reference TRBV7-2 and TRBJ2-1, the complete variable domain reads GAGVSQSPSNKVTEKGKDVELRCDPISGHTALYWYRQSLGQGLEFLIYFQGNSAPDKSGLPSDRFSAERTGGSVSTLTIQRTQQEDSAVYLCASSPREPSYNEQFFGPGTRLTVL.

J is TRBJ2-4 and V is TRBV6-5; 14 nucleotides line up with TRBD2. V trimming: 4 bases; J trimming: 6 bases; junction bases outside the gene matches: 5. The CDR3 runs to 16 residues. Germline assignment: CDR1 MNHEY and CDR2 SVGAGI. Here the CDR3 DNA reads TGTGCCAGCAGTTCAAGACTAGCGGGAGGGCGAAACATTCAGTACTTC. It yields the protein CASSSRLAGGRNIQYF.

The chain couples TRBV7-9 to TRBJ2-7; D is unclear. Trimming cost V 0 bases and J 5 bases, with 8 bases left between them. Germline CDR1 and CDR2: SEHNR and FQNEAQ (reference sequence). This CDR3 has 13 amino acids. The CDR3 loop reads CASSLAIADEQYF. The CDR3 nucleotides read TGTGCCAGCAGCTTAGCTATCGCAGACGAGCAGTACTTC.

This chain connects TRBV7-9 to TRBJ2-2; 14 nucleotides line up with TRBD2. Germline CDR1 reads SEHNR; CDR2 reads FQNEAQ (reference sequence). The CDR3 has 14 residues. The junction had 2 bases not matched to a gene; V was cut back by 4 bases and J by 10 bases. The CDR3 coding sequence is TGTGCCAGCAGCTCGGGACTAGCGGGAGTGGAGCTGTTTTTT. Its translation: CASSSGLAGVELFF.

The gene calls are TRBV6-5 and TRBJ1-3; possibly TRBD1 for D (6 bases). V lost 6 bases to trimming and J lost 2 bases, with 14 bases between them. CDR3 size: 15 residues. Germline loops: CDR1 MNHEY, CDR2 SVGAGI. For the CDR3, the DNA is TGTGCCAGCAGATGGAACAGGGAAGCTGGAAACACCATATATTTT. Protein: CASRWNREAGNTIYF.

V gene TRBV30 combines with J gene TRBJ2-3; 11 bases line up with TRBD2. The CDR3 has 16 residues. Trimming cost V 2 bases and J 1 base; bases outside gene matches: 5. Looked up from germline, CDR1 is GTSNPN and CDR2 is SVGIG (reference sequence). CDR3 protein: CAWSPGLAVGTDTQYF. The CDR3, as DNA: TGTGCCTGGAGTCCGGGACTAGCGGTGGGCACAGATACGCAGTATTTT.

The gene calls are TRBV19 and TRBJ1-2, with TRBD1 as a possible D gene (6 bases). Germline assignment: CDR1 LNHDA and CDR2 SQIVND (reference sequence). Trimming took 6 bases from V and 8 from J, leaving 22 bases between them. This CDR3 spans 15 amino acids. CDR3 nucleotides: TGTGCCAGTAGGGGGACACTGGAAGTGAACGGCGGCTACACCTTC. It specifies CASRGTLEVNGGYTF. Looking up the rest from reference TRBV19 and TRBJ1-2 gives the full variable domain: DGGITQSPKYLFRKEGQNVTLSCEQNLNHDAMYWYRQDPGQGLRLIYYSQIVNDFQKGDIAEGYSVSREKKESFPLTVTSAQKNPTAFYLCASRGTLEVNGGYTFGSGTRLTVV.

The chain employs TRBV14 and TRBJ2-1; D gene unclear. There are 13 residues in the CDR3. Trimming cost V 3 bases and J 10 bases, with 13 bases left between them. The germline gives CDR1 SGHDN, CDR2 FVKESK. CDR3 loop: CASSHSLESEQFF. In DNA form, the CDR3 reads TGTGCCAGCAGCCATTCCCTAGAGTCCGAGCAGTTCTTC.